This TCR beta chain was documented in a study of T-cell reconstitution after alpha-beta-depleted transplantation in children. CDR3 size: 13 residues. Trimming cost V 5 bases and J 2 bases, with 12 bases left between them. Germline CDR1 SQVTM, CDR2 ANQGSEA. Construction of the TCRbeta library involved unique molecular identifiers. TCRdb itself ran the PCR reads through MiXCR, one entry per CDR3 protein. The sample consists of hundreds of thousands of distinct CDR3 sequences, roughly a tenth of them appearing once. In this sample, this clonotype turned up many times. The TCR comes from a child younger than two with acute myeloid leukemia, due to receive a stem cell transplant. Sequencing was performed on PBMCs, taken before TCRalphabeta/CD19-depleted stem cell transplant. The genes are TRBV29-1 and TRBJ1-1; tentatively, D is TRBD1 (6 bases). CDR3 residues: CSVRTDLNTEAFF. Here the CDR3 DNA reads TGCAGCGTTCGGACAGACCTCAACACTGAAGCTTTCTTT.